This T cell receptor (beta chain) emerged from a study of shared clonotypes between healthy human individuals. Whole-study results and caveats: Some clonotypes were shared by all four sorted-subset donors, while others were not shared. The non-shared ones had lower generation probabilities than the shared ones. Clonotype sharing among donors was expected to depend on sequencing depth.

V lost 0 bases and J lost 2, with 11 bases in between. CDR3 length: 17 residues. Germline V gene lookup returns CDR1 MGHRA and CDR2 YSYEKL. A note on this clone: Its antigen is unknown.

The method was immunoSEQ multiplex PCR; TCRdb's version includes in-frame clones alone and lacks a portion of them. Among roughly 1,500,000 clones listed, 98% to 99% were seen once. The receptor comes from a man younger than 40 in good health. This chain uses TRBV4-1 with TRBJ2-6; D remains unclear. Sequencing was performed on naive CD4+ T cells sorted from blood. Indicated subset: CD45RA+ positively selected. CDR3 sequence (DNA): TGCGCCAGCAGCCAAGAGCACCTAGGAGCTGGGGCCAACGTCCTGACTTTC. Protein sequence: CASSQEHLGAGANVLTF.